The TCR beta chain under discussion was sequenced for a study of OX40 agonist ivuxolimab in advanced cancers. TCRdb's table, derived via immunoSEQ multiplex PCR, lists solely in-frame clones and lacks some. Among roughly 79,000 clones listed, more than 80% were seen once. The CDR3 runs 15 residues. V lost 5 bases and J 0 bases, leaving 12 bases between the germline ends. Looked up from germline, CDR1 is SGHTA and CDR2 is FQGNSA. V usage is TRBV7-2 and J usage is TRBJ2-3, with TRBD2 as a possible D gene (5 bases). The receptor was derived from an adult with an advanced solid tumor such as melanoma, head and neck, liver or kidney cancer. Specimen: CD4+ or CD8+ T cells sorted from blood, collected in a trial of the OX40 agonist ivuxolimab. The DNA of the CDR3 is TGTGCCAGCAGCCAGCAGACGGGGAGCACAGATACGCAGTATTTT. It specifies CASSQQTGSTDTQYF.